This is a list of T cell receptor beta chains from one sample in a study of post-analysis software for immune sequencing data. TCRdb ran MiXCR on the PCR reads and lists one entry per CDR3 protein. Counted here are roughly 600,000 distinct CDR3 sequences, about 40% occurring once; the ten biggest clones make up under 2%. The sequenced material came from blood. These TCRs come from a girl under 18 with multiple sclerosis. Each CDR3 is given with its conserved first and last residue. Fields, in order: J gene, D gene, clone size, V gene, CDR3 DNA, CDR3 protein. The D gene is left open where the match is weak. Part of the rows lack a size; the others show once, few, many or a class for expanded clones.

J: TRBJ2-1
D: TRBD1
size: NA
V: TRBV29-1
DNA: TGCAGCATTGACCTCAGGGGGCAAAATGAGCAGTTCTTC
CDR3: CSIDLRGQNEQFF

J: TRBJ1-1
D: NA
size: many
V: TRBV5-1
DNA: TGCGCCAGCAGCTCATTGGGGAACACTGAAGCTTTCTTT
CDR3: CASSSLGNTEAFF

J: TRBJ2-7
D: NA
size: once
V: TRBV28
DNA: TGTGCCAGTGTGAAGGAGGGGAGCTCCTACGAGCAGTACTTC
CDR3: CASVKEGSSYEQYF

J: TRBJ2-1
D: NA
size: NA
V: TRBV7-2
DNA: TGTGCCAGCAGCTTAGCGGGGGGCGGAAGGAGGGAGCAGTTCTTC
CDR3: CASSLAGGGRREQFF

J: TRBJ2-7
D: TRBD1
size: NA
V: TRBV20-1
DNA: TGCAGTGCTAGACCAGGGGGATACGAGCAGTACTTC
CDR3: CSARPGGYEQYF

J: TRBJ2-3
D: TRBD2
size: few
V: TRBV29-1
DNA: TGCAGCGTCACTAGCGGGTTACGCACAGATACGCAGTATTTT
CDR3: CSVTSGLRTDTQYF

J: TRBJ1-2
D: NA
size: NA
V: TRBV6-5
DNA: TGTGCCAGCAGTTACTCGGGAGGGGCTAACTATGGCTACACCTTC
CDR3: CASSYSGGANYGYTF

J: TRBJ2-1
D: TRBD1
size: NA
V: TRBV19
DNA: TGTGCCAGTAGTGTGGGACAGAGGGGGCAGTTCTTC
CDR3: CASSVGQRGQFF

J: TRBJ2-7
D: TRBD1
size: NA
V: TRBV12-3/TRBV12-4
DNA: TGTGCCAGCAGGAGGGACAGGGTATCCTACGAGCAGTACTTC
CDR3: CASRRDRVSYEQYF

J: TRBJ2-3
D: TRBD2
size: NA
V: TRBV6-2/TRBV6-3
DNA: TGTGCCAGCACCGGACTAGCGGGAGTAGCGGATACGCAGTATTTT
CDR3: CASTGLAGVADTQYF

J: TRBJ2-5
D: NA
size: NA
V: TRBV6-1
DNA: TGTGCCAGCAGTGAAGTTGGGGGATGGCAAGAGACCCAGTACTTC
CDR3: CASSEVGGWQETQYF

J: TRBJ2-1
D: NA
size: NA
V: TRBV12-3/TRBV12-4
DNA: TGTGCCATTCGGTGGACATTCTACAATGAGCAGTTCTTC
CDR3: CAIRWTFYNEQFF

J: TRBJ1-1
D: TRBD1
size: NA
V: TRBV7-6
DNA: TGTGCCAGCAGCTTGGACGCCGGGACAGCCAACACTGAAGCTTTCTTT
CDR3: CASSLDAGTANTEAFF

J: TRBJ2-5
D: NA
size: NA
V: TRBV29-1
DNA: TGCAGCGTTGGTGTCAGGGAGACCCAGTACTTC
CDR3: CSVGVRETQYF

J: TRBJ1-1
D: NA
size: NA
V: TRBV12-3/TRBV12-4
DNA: TGTGCCAGCACCGAAACGGGTTCCAGGGCGCGGAACACTGAAGCTTTCTTT
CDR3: CASTETGSRARNTEAFF

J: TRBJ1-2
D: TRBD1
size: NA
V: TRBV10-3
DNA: TGTGCCATCAGTGCGACAGGGGGCAACTATGGCTACACCTTC
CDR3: CAISATGGNYGYTF

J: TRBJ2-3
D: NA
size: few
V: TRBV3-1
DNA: TGTGCCAGCAGCCAAGGGTGGACTTTTACAGATACGCAGTATTTT
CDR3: CASSQGWTFTDTQYF

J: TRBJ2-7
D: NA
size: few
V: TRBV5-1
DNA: TGCGCCAGCAGCCTTGGACAAGTCAATACCTACGAGCAGTACTTC
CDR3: CASSLGQVNTYEQYF

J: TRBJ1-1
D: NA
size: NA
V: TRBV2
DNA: TGTGCCAGCAGTGTGAGGAAGTCTCTCATGAACACTGAAGCTTTCTTT
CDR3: CASSVRKSLMNTEAFF

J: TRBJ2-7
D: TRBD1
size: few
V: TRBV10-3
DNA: TGTGCCATCAGTGAAGACAGGGCAACCACCTACGAGCAGTACTTC
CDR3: CAISEDRATTYEQYF

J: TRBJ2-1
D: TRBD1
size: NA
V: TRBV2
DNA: TGTGCCAGCAGAAAGATTGGGACAGGGGGCGCCAATGAGCAGTTCTTC
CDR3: CASRKIGTGGANEQFF

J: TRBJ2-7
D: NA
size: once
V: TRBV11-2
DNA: TGTGCCAGCAGCCCCCAGGGCCCGGGAAGGATCTACGAGCAGTACTTC
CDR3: CASSPQGPGRIYEQYF

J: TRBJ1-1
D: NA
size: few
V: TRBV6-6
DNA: TGTGCCAGCAGTTACCCTGGGGCAGGCCACACTGAAGCTTTCTTT
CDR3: CASSYPGAGHTEAFF

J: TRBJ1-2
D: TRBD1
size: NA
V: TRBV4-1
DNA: TGCGCCAGCAGCCCTCAGACAGGGGGGTTCGGCTACACCTTC
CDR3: CASSPQTGGFGYTF

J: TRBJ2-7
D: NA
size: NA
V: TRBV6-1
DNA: TGTGCCAGCAGTAAGGAGGGGGAAAGATACGAGCAGTACTTC
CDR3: CASSKEGERYEQYF

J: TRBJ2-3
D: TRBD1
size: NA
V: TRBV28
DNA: TGTGCCAGTACGTCAGGGACAGCTTCCACAGATACGCAGTATTTT
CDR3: CASTSGTASTDTQYF

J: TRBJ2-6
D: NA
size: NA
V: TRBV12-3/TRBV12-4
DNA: TGTGCCAGCTCGGTGGGGACTGGGGCCAACGTCCTGACTTTC
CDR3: CASSVGTGANVLTF

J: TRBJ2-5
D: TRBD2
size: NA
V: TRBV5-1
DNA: TGCGCCAACAGCTTGGCTCCGACTAGCGCAGAGACCCAGTACTTC
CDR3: CANSLAPTSAETQYF

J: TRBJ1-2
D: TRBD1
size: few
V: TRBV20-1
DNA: TGCAGTGCTAGGGTACTGACAGGGAGCTATGGCTACACCTTC
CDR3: CSARVLTGSYGYTF

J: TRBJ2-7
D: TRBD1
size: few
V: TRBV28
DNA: TGTGCCAGCAGTTACACGACAGGGATCGAGCAGTACTTC
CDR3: CASSYTTGIEQYF

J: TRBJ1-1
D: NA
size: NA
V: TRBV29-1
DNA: TGCAGCGCTTCGAATACCGGGACCAACACTGAAGCTTTCTTT
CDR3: CSASNTGTNTEAFF

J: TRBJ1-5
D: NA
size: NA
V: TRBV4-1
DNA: TGCGCCAGCAGCGCGACTCTAAATCAGCCCCAGCATTTT
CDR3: CASSATLNQPQHF

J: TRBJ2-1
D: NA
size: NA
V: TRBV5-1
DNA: TGCGCCAGCAAGGGCGGCGCCTACAATGAGCAGTTCTTC
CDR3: CASKGGAYNEQFF

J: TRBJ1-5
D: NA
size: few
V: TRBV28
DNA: TGTGCCAGCAGTTTCCGAGGGAGCCCTTCTCAGTATAGCAATCAGCCCCAGCATTTT
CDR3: CASSFRGSPSQYSNQPQHF

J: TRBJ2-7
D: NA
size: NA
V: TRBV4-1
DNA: TGCGCCAGCAGCCAAGTTTCGGGGAACGTCTACGAGCAGTACTTC
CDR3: CASSQVSGNVYEQYF

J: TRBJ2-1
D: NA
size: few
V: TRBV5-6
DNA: TGTGCCAGCAGCGGGGCTAGCGCGCAAGAGACCCAGTTCTTC
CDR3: CASSGASAQETQFF

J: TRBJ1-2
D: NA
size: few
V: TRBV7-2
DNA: TGTGGGGCGCGAGCTGGCTACACCTTC
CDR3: CGARAGYTF

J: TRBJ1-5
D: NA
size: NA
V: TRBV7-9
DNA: TGTGCCAGCAGCTTAGCCCGGGGGCGATATCAGCCCCAGCATTTT
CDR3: CASSLARGRYQPQHF

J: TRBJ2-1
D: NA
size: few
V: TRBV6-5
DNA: TGTGCCAGCAGTTACTCGCAGCCCTTTTCGGGAGTGATGATCAATGAGCAGTTCTTC
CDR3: CASSYSQPFSGVMINEQFF

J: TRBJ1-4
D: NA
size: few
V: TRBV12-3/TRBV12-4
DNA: TGTGCCAGCACCCGCGGGCTAACTAATGAAAAACTGTTTTTT
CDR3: CASTRGLTNEKLFF

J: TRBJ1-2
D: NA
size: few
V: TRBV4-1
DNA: TGCGCCAGCAGCCAAATGCCTCTCGAGGGGTATGGCTACACCTTC
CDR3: CASSQMPLEGYGYTF

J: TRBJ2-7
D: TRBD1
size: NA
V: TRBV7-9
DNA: TGTGCCAGCAGCTTATGGGGTTGGGGACAGACTTCCACCTACGAGCAGTACTTC
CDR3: CASSLWGWGQTSTYEQYF

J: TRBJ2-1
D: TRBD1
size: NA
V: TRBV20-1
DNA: TGCAGTGCTAGAGGGGGCAGGGGGTACAATGAGCAGTTCTTC
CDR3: CSARGGRGYNEQFF

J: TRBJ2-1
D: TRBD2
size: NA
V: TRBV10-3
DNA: TGTGCCATCAGACGAGCGGGGGAGGTGGACAATGAGCAGTTCTTC
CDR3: CAIRRAGEVDNEQFF

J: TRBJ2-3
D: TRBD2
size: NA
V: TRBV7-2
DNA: TGTGCCAGCAGTTTGGGACTAGAGCGCACAGATACGCAGTATTTT
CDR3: CASSLGLERTDTQYF

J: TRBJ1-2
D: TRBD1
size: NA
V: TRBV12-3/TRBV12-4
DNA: TGTGCCAGCAGGGCCGGACAGGGGGACTATGGCTACACCTTC
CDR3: CASRAGQGDYGYTF

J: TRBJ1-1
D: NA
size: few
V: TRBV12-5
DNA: TGTGCTAGTGGTCCAGACCGGATGAACACTGAAGCTTTCTTT
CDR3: CASGPDRMNTEAFF

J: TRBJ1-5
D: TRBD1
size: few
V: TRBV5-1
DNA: TGCGCCAGCAGCCCCTACGCAGGGGGAAGCAATCAGCCCCAGCATTTT
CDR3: CASSPYAGGSNQPQHF

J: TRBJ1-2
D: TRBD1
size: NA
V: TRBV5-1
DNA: TGCGCCAGCAGCTGGGACAGGGATGTTGGCTACACCTTC
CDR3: CASSWDRDVGYTF

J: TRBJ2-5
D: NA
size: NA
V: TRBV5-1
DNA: TGCGCCAGCACCCTTGGGGCCCTCCAAGAGACCCAGTACTTC
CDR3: CASTLGALQETQYF

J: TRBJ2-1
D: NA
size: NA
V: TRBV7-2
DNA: TGTGCCAGCAGCTTAAGCAGGAGGGCCAACAATGAGCAGTTCTTC
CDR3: CASSLSRRANNEQFF